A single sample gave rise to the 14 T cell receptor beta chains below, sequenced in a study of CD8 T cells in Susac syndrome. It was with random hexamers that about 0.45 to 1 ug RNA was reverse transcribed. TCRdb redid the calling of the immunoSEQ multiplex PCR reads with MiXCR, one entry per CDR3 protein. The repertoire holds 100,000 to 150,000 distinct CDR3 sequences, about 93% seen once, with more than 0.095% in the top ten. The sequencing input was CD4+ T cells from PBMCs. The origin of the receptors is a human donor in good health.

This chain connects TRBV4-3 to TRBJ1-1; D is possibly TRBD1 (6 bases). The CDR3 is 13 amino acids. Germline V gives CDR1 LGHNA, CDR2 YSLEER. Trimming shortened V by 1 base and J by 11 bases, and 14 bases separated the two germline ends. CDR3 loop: CASSQGQGGGAFF. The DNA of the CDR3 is TGCGCCAGCAGCCAAGGGCAGGGAGGGGGTGCTTTCTTT.

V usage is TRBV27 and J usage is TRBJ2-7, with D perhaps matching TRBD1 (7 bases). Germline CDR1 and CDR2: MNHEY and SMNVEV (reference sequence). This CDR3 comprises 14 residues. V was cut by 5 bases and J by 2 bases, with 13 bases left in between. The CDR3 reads CASSASGGTYEQYF. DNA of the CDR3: TGTGCCAGCAGTGCCTCAGGGGGGACCTACGAGCAGTACTTC.

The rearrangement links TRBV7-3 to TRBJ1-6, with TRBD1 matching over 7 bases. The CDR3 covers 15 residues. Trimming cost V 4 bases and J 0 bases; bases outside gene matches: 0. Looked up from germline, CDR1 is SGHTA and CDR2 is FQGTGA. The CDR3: CASSWDSSYNSPLHF. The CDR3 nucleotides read TGTGCCAGCAGCTGGGACAGCTCCTATAATTCACCCCTCCACTTT.

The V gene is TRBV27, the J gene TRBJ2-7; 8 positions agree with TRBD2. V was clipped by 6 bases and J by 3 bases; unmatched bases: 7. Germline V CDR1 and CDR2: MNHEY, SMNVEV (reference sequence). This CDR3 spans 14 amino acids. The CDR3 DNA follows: TGTGCCAGCAGCCCAAAGGGACTAGTCTACGAGCAGTACTTC. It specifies CASSPKGLVYEQYF.

CDR3 in amino acids: CSVEQGENEKLFF. DNA of the CDR3: TGCAGCGTGGAACAGGGAGAGAATGAAAAACTGTTTTTT. The chain employs TRBV29-1 and TRBJ1-4; tentatively, D is TRBD1 (6 bases). V was shortened by 6 bases and J by 5 bases, with 13 bases between the two germline ends. CDR3 size: 13 residues. CDR1 is SQVTM, CDR2 ANQGSEA, per germline.

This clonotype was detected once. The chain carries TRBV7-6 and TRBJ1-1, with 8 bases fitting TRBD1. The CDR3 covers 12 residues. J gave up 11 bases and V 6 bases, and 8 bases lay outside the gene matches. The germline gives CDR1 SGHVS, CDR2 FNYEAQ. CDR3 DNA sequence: TGTGCCAGCAGTTCAGGGACAGGACGGGCTTTCTTT. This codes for CASSSGTGRAFF.

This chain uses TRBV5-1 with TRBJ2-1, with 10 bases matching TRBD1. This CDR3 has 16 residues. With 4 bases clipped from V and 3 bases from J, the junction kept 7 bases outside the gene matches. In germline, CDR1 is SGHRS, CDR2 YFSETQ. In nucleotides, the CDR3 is TGCGCCAGCAGCCAAGGCGGGACAGGGGACTACAATGAGCAGTTCTTC. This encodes CASSQGGTGDYNEQFF. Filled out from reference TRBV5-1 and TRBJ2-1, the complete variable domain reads KAGVTQTPRYLIKTRGQQVTLSCSPISGHRSVSWYQQTPGQGLQFLFEYFSETQRNKGNFPGRFSGRQFSNSRSEMNVSTLELGDSALYLCASSQGGTGDYNEQFFGPGTRLTVL.

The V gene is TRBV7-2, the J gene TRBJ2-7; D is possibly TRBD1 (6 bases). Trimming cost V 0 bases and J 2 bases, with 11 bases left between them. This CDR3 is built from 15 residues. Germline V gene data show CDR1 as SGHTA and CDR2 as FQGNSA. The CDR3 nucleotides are TGTGCCAGCAGCTTAGCTCCCGGACAGACCTACGAGCAGTACTTC. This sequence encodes CASSLAPGQTYEQYF.

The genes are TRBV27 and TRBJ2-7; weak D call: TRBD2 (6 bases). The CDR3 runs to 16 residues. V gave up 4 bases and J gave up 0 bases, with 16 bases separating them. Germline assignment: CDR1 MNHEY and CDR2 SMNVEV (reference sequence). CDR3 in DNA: TGTGCCAGCAGTTACGTGGGTCTAGCGAACTCCTACGAGCAGTACTTC. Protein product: CASSYVGLANSYEQYF.

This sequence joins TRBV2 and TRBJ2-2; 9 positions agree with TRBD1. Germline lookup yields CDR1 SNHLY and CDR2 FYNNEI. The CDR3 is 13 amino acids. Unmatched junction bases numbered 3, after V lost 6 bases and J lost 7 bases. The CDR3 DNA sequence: TGTGCCAGCAGCGCGACAGGGGGCGGGGAGCTGTTTTTT. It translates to CASSATGGGELFF.

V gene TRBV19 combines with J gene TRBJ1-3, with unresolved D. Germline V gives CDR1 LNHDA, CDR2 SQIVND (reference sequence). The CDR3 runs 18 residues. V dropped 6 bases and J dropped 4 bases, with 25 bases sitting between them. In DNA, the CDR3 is TGTGCCAGTAGAGTCCCTCCCTCCGGAGGAAGAACGGGAAACACCATATATTTT. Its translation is CASRVPPSGGRTGNTIYF.

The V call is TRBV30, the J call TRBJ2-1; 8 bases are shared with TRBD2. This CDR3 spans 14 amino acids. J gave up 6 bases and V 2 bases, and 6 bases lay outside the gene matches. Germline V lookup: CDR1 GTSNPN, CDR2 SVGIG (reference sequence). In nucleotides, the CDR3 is TGTGCCTGGAGTAGGGCTAGCGGGTTCAATGAGCAGTTCTTC. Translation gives CAWSRASGFNEQFF.

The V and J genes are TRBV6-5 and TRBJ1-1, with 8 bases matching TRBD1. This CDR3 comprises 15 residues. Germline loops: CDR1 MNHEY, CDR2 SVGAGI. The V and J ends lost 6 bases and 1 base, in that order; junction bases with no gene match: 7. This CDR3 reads CASREMDRENTEAFF. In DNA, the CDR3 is TGTGCCAGCAGAGAGATGGACAGGGAGAACACTGAAGCTTTCTTT.

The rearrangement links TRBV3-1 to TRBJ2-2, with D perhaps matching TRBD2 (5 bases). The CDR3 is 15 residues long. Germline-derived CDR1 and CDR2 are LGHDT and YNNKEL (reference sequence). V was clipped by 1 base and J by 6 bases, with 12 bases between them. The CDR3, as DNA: TGTGCCAGCAGCCAAGTCTGGATGGAGGCCGGGGAGCTGTTTTTT. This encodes CASSQVWMEAGELFF.